Many counts were recorded for the clone carrying this TCR beta chain. What it binds is unknown. This CDR3 comprises 14 residues. Germline V lookup: CDR1 MGHDK, CDR2 SYGVNS. The germline V and J ends were trimmed by 5 bases and 4 bases, with 14 bases remaining between them. The sample comes from a study of read filtering for tumor transcriptome and immune sequencing. Whole-study findings and limits: This fraction held mixed bone marrow immune cells after CD138-negative sorting.

Molecular barcoded adaptors covering alpha/delta and beta/gamma chains were used on roughly 400 ng RNA. One entry per CDR3 protein, called by TCRdb with MiXCR from the reads. The sample contains 15,000 to 20,000 distinct CDR3 sequences, around 21% of which appear only once. This TCR derives from a donor at least 40 years old with multiple myeloma. The sequencing input was a population of CD138-negative cells sorted from bone marrow. This chain connects TRBV25-1 to TRBJ1-1; weak D call: TRBD1 (5 bases). CDR3 nucleotide sequence: TGTGCCAGCAGTTTGGGGGGGGTGAGCACTGAAGCTTTCTTT. Its translation is CASSLGGVSTEAFF.